Listed here are 21 T cell receptor beta chains from one sample, sequenced in a study of shared clonotypes between healthy human individuals. Clones were read by immunoSEQ multiplex PCR, and TCRdb kept only the in-frame ones, dropping some. The sample contains hundreds of thousands of clones, around 78% of which appear only once. Sequencing was performed on PBMCs. The source is a woman between 35 and 50 years old in good health. Some clones in this sample may be carry-over from other donors' samples.

The rearrangement uses TRBV2 and TRBJ2-3; 9 nucleotides agree with TRBD1. Germline V gene sequence: CDR1 SNHLY, CDR2 FYNNEI. CDR3 length: 16 amino acids. V shed 5 bases, J shed 2 bases, and the junction held 8 bases outside the gene matches. The CDR3 protein is CASSPAGTGNTDTQYF. The CDR3 DNA reads TGTGCCAGCAGTCCCGCCGGGACAGGGAACACAGATACGCAGTATTTT.

V and J are TRBV7-9 and TRBJ2-3; D remains ambiguous. Germline V gene sequence: CDR1 SEHNR, CDR2 FQNEAQ (reference sequence). The CDR3 length is 14 residues. Trimming pared 1 base from V and 2 bases from J, leaving 7 bases between. The CDR3 region is CASSLVGDTDTQYF. The DNA of the CDR3 is TGTGCCAGCAGCTTAGTTGGAGACACAGATACGCAGTATTTT.

The chain is built from TRBV27 and TRBJ2-7, with TRBD2 as a possible D gene (6 bases). Germline CDR1 reads MNHEY; CDR2 reads SMNVEV (reference sequence). This CDR3 region has 14 residues. With 9 bases removed from V and 0 bases from J, the gap between germline ends came to 15 bases. The CDR3: CARPGGTSSYEQYF. The CDR3 nucleotides are TGTGCCAGGCCAGGCGGGACGAGCTCCTACGAGCAGTACTTC.

V gene TRBV2 combines with J gene TRBJ2-5; no definite D call. Germline V gene sequence: CDR1 SNHLY, CDR2 FYNNEI. The CDR3 spans 12 residues. V lost 8 bases and J lost 1, with 8 bases in between. CDR3 DNA: TGTGCCAGCGGGCAGATCCAAGAGACCCAGTACTTC. Its translation: CASGQIQETQYF.

CDR3 residues: CASSESPDATDTQYF. The CDR3 nucleotides are TGTGCCAGCAGTGAAAGCCCGGACGCCACAGATACGCAGTATTTT. This rearrangement joins TRBV6-4 to TRBJ2-3; D not certain. The CDR3 sequence is 15 residues long. V was shortened by 3 bases and J by 2 bases, with 12 bases between the two germline ends. Looked up from germline, CDR1 is MRHNA and CDR2 is SNTAGT.

The chain recombines TRBV27 with TRBJ2-3; D not certain. This CDR3 comprises 13 residues. Per the germline V gene, CDR1 is MNHEY and CDR2 is SMNVEV (reference sequence). Trimming took off 6 bases at V and 3 bases at J, with 10 bases between the two ends. CDR3 coding DNA: TGTGCCAGCAGGAGAATGGGGACAGATACGCAGTATTTT. Translating gives CASRRMGTDTQYF.

This clone was observed at least ten times. The gene calls are TRBV25-1 and TRBJ1-4; tentatively, D is TRBD1 (6 bases). The germline gives CDR1 MGHDK, CDR2 SYGVNS. Between the trimmed V and J ends, which lost 9 bases and 5 bases, there was a span of 19 bases. The CDR3 contains 15 residues. The CDR3 loop is CASGPQGRHNEKLFF. The DNA of the CDR3 is TGTGCCAGTGGTCCACAGGGACGGCACAATGAAAAACTGTTTTTT.

The chain joins TRBV11-2 to TRBJ2-7; no reliable D call. This CDR3 has 14 residues. Germline V CDR1 and CDR2: SGHAT, FQNNGV. V lost 1 base and J lost 3, with 10 bases in between. CDR3 sequence reads: CASSLAPVGYEQYF. The CDR3 nucleotides are TGTGCCAGCAGCTTAGCCCCCGTTGGCTACGAGCAGTACTTC.

The chain links TRBV28 to TRBJ2-7; a weak D match, TRBD2 (5 bases). The germline V gene encodes CDR1 MDHEN and CDR2 SYDVKM. Trimming took off 6 bases at V and 0 bases at J, with 15 bases between the two ends. The CDR3 is 15 amino acids. CDR3 residues: CASSPSGTSSYEQYF. CDR3 nucleotide sequence: TGTGCCAGCAGCCCCTCCGGAACTAGCTCCTACGAGCAGTACTTC. The whole variable domain, remainder taken from reference TRBV28 and TRBJ2-7, is DVKVTQSSRYLVKRTGEKVFLECVQDMDHENMFWYRQDPGLGLRLIYFSYDVKMKEKGDIPEGYSVSREKKERFSLILESASTNQTSMYLCASSPSGTSSYEQYFGPGTRLTVT.

This clone was recorded many times. The rearrangement links TRBV19 to TRBJ2-2, with 14 bases matching TRBD2. Germline V gene lookup returns CDR1 LNHDA and CDR2 SQIVND (reference sequence). V was clipped by 5 bases and J by 4 bases; unmatched bases: 3. CDR3 length equals 16 residues. CDR3 DNA sequence: TGTGCCAGTAGTGACGGACTAGCGGGAGGCACCGGGGAGCTGTTTTTT. It codes for CASSDGLAGGTGELFF.

The chain carries TRBV2 and TRBJ2-7, with D uncertain. V was shortened by 4 bases and J by 1 base, with 5 bases between the two germline ends. The germline V gene has CDR1 SNHLY and CDR2 FYNNEI. This CDR3 has 12 amino acids. The CDR3 bases are TGTGCCAGCAGTGTTGGGTCCTACGAGCAGTACTTC. Amino acids: CASSVGSYEQYF.

The chain links TRBV10-3 to TRBJ1-6; no firm D call. Per the germline V gene, CDR1 is ENHRY and CDR2 is SYGVKD. The CDR3 runs to 12 residues. Trimming took 0 bases from V and 12 from J, leaving 6 bases between them. The CDR3 region is CAISESVGPLHF. CDR3 nucleotides: TGTGCCATCAGTGAGTCGGTGGGACCCCTCCACTTT.

The V gene is TRBV5-1, the J gene TRBJ2-5; D is possibly TRBD1 (5 bases). The germline V gene has CDR1 SGHRS and CDR2 YFSETQ. The CDR3 loop spans 13 amino acids. Trimming removed 6 bases from V and 2 bases from J, with 11 bases in between. The CDR3 is CASTQGSQETQYF. In DNA form, the CDR3 reads TGCGCCAGCACCCAGGGTTCGCAAGAGACCCAGTACTTC.

The chain carries TRBV18 and TRBJ2-1, with 14 bases that match TRBD2. The germline CDR1 and CDR2 sequences are KGHSH and LQKENI. The CDR3 is 15 amino acids. Trimming took 5 bases from V and 9 from J; bases not matched to a gene: 6. CDR3 loop: CASSSGLAGEGEQFF. The CDR3 nucleotides are TGTGCCAGCTCATCGGGACTAGCGGGAGAAGGTGAGCAGTTCTTC.

This clone was picked up many times. The J gene is TRBJ1-1, the V gene TRBV18; no reliable D call. In germline, CDR1 is KGHSH, CDR2 LQKENI. V was cut by 3 bases and J by 0 bases, with 14 bases left in between. The CDR3 length is 16 residues. The CDR3: CASSPTALTVNTEAFF. The CDR3 nucleotides are TGTGCCAGCTCACCGACTGCCTTGACCGTGAACACTGAAGCTTTCTTT.

V usage is TRBV6-5 and J usage is TRBJ2-3, with 8 bases lining up with TRBD2. V was pared by 6 bases and J by 6 bases, with 8 bases of the junction left unmatched. The germline V gene has CDR1 MNHEY and CDR2 SVGAGI. The CDR3 runs to 14 residues. The CDR3 protein is CASRRGTRSDTQYF. The CDR3 region has the DNA TGTGCCAGCAGACGGGGGACTAGATCGGATACGCAGTATTTT.

This clone was seen repeatedly, ten times or more. CDR3 DNA sequence: TGCAGCGTTGTGCGCCTAGCGGGAGGCAATGAGCAGTTCTTC. Translation gives CSVVRLAGGNEQFF. V gene TRBV29-1 combines with J gene TRBJ2-1; TRBD2 aligns across 11 bases. There are 14 residues in the CDR3. The germline CDR1 and CDR2 sequences are SQVTM and ANQGSEA. With V trimmed by 4 bases and J by 6 bases, 5 bases remained unmatched.

This chain links TRBV6-6 with TRBJ1-2; the D is unclear. Germline V lookup: CDR1 MNHNY, CDR2 SVGAGI (reference sequence). V lost 0 bases, J lost 3 bases, and 11 bases lay in between. This CDR3 is built from 15 residues. CDR3 DNA sequence: TGTGCCAGCAGTTACTCGGGTTGGCACCACTATGGCTACACCTTC. Translating gives CASSYSGWHHYGYTF.

The rearrangement uses TRBV5-1 and TRBJ1-1; 8 bases are a match to TRBD1. Germline V CDR1 and CDR2: SGHRS, YFSETQ. CDR3 length equals 15 residues. V lost 2 bases, J lost 1 base, and 4 bases stayed unmatched. The CDR3 sequence: CASSFRGLPNTEAFF. The CDR3 DNA reads as TGCGCCAGCAGCTTCAGGGGGCTGCCGAACACTGAAGCTTTCTTT.

The chain links TRBV20-1 to TRBJ1-2, with D possibly being TRBD1 (5 bases). The CDR3 has 11 amino acids. The germline gives CDR1 DFQATT, CDR2 SNEGSKA (reference sequence). Trimming shortened V by 6 bases and J by 7 bases, and 12 bases separated the two germline ends. The CDR3 reads CSAGGASGYTF. The CDR3 DNA sequence: TGCAGTGCAGGAGGGGCTAGTGGCTACACCTTC.

The chain links TRBV5-4 to TRBJ2-7; 9 bases line up with TRBD1. V lost 4 bases, J lost 5 bases, and 10 bases stayed unmatched. The length of the CDR3 is 15 residues. Germline assignment: CDR1 SGHNT and CDR2 YYREEE (reference sequence). CDR3 nucleotide sequence: TGTGCCAGCAGCCCTTTGGGACAGGGAATCAACGAGCAGTACTTC. Residues: CASSPLGQGINEQYF.